The 10 T cell receptor beta chains given below trace back to one sample, sequenced in a study of T-cell memory formation after mild COVID-19. Via MiXCR, TCRdb re-called the 5' RACE reads, giving one row per CDR3 protein. Among roughly 280,000 distinct CDR3 sequences, approximately 8.4% were seen once, and the ten largest hold approximately 23%. Sequencing was done on a sample of PBMCs or a T cell subset sorted from them (not recorded which). The source is a man in his late teens or twenties who had mild COVID-19 (a few samples of this study predate the infection). Cell type and time point are not known.

This clonotype turned up a few times. The rearrangement links TRBV4-1 to TRBJ2-3; 14 nucleotides match TRBD2. This CDR3 has 17 amino acids. V was clipped by 3 bases and J by 4 bases; unmatched bases: 6. The germline V gene has CDR1 MGHRA and CDR2 YSYEKL. CDR3 nucleotides: TGCGCCAGCAGCCAGAGACTAGCGGGGGGGCCGGCAGATACGCAGTATTTT. It yields the protein CASSQRLAGGPADTQYF.

The chain carries TRBV23-1 and TRBJ2-5, with TRBD1 as a possible D gene (5 bases). TRBV23-1 is reported as an ORF; its role is uncertain. This CDR3 comprises 14 residues. V was trimmed by 0 bases and J by 5 bases, leaving 10 bases between them. The CDR3 reads CASSQSQGHETQYF. The DNA of the CDR3 is TGCGCCAGCAGTCAATCCCAGGGCCACGAGACCCAGTACTTC.

This clonotype was counted a few times. This chain connects TRBV28 to TRBJ1-1; TRBD1 is a possible D gene (6 bases). From germline, CDR1 is MDHEN and CDR2 SYDVKM. Trimming cost V 3 bases and J 2 bases, with 13 bases left between them. The CDR3 runs 15 residues. The CDR3 is CASSFRGGGNTEAFF. The CDR3, as DNA: TGTGCCAGCAGTTTCCGGGGAGGGGGAAACACTGAAGCTTTCTTT.

This clonotype was detected only a few times. The chain links TRBV20-1 to TRBJ2-2; tentatively, D is TRBD1 (6 bases). This CDR3 has 15 amino acids. The ends were cut back, 0 bases at V and 6 bases at J, with 14 bases in the middle. Germline V gene sequence: CDR1 DFQATT, CDR2 SNEGSKA (reference sequence). CDR3 nucleotide sequence: TGCAGTGCTAGAGATGTTAACAGGGACCCCGGGGAGCTGTTTTTT. This translates into CSARDVNRDPGELFF.

The V gene is TRBV4-3, the J gene TRBJ1-2; TRBD1 agrees at 7 bases. CDR1 is LGHNA, CDR2 YSLEER, per germline. The ends lost 4 bases at V and 4 bases at J; junction bases unmatched: 12. This CDR3 contains 16 residues. CDR3 sequence (DNA): TGCGCCAGCAGCCGCTCGGACAGGTCCCTGGTCTATGGCTACACCTTC. It translates to CASSRSDRSLVYGYTF.

The chain links TRBV6-6 to TRBJ2-1, with unresolved D. This CDR3 region has 16 residues. Germline CDR1 MNHNY, CDR2 SVGAGI (reference sequence). V was cut by 2 bases and J by 9 bases, with 20 bases left in between. The CDR3 DNA follows: TGTGCCAGCAGTTACGTCGGTGGGCATTCCGGTATTGAGCAGTTCTTC. Its translation: CASSYVGGHSGIEQFF.

Only a few counts were recorded for this clonotype. This chain joins TRBV7-9 and TRBJ1-2; no reliable D call. Germline V gene sequence: CDR1 SEHNR, CDR2 FQNEAQ (reference sequence). This CDR3 has 13 residues. Trimming took 2 bases from V and 5 from J, leaving 9 bases between them. CDR3 in DNA: TGTGCCAGCAGCTTATTGGTAGGGTATGGCTACACCTTC. As protein: CASSLLVGYGYTF.

This clonotype has a count of ten or more. This chain joins TRBV5-4 and TRBJ2-3; tentative D call: TRBD2 (7 bases). Deletions cut 3 bases from V and 6 bases from J, with 17 bases between. Germline assignment: CDR1 SGHNT and CDR2 YYREEE (reference sequence). This CDR3 is 15 amino acids long. Here the CDR3 reads CASSSGGAILDTQYF. The CDR3 DNA sequence: TGTGCCAGCAGCTCTGGGGGGGCCATCCTGGATACGCAGTATTTT. The whole variable domain, remainder taken from reference TRBV5-4 and TRBJ2-3, is ETGVTQSPTHLIKTRGQQVTLRCSSQSGHNTVSWYQQALGQGPQFIFQYYREEENGRGNFPPRFSGLQFPNYSSELNVNALELDDSALYLCASSSGGAILDTQYFGPGTRLTVL.

This clonotype was seen only a few times. The rearrangement joins TRBV20-1 to TRBJ1-1; D unclear. This CDR3 spans 11 amino acids. Germline CDR1 and CDR2: DFQATT and SNEGSKA (reference sequence). The V end lost 3 bases, the J end lost 5 bases, and 7 bases lay between the germline ends. CDR3: CSAREGTEAFF. The CDR3 region has the DNA TGCAGTGCTAGGGAAGGGACTGAAGCTTTCTTT.

The chain carries TRBV24-1 and TRBJ2-7; D may be TRBD2 (5 bases). V was clipped by 4 bases and J by 2 bases, with 8 bases between them. Looked up from germline, CDR1 is KGHDR and CDR2 is SFDVKD. The CDR3 sequence is 13 residues long. The CDR3 spells CATSDGVTYEQYF. The CDR3 bases are TGTGCCACCAGTGACGGGGTGACCTACGAGCAGTACTTC.